This T cell receptor beta chain comes out of a study of T cell repertoires in cytomegalovirus infection (dated by TCRdb to between 2019 and 2020). Background for the entire study: The peptide stimulations were aimed at well-studied HLA-B-restricted epitopes as well as recently identified HLA-C-restricted CMV epitopes, whose presentation resists viral immunomodulation. Because public TCR beta signatures pointed to carriage of CMV infection together with the matching HLA type, the HLA type of each donor mattered for the analysis. The full study reports these points: The ex vivo response was dominated by HLA-C-restricted CMV-specific TCR beta clonotypes, which also provided the single most frequent clonotype in two of eight donors. In both this cohort and an independent cohort of 350 to 400 donors, the cumulative frequency of public TCR beta family members distinguished carriers of CMV infection plus the relevant HLA type.

The treatment or condition label for this specimen denotes: in vitro stimulation with specific CMV peptide epitopes to enrich CMV-specific T cells. This clonotype was counted a few times. No cognate antigen has been identified for it. Base qualities are not recorded, but no much larger clone differs from it by a single base. TCRdb lists the instrument as Illumina HiSeq 1500. TCRdb handled the public reads itself, with Q25 trimming in fastp and clone calling in MiXCR, and kept productive beta chains. Each CDR3 protein appears once, grouped with its most common genes and DNA. The sample has fewer than 1,000,000 distinct CDR3 sequences on record, approximately 31% of them singletons. The ten largest clones capture roughly 13% of the sample. Spanning cysteine to phenylalanine, the CDR3 consists of 16 amino acids. The only DNA kept is the CDR3, 48 bases in frame from the first base. A distance of 16 bases separates the germline ends of V and J, which lose 5 bases and 2 bases respectively. According to the germline V gene, CDR1 reads MNHNS and CDR2 reads SASEGT.

This TCR came from a human donor in good health (CMV status not recorded). Some clones in this sample may be carry-over from other donors' samples. Recombination linked TRBV6-1 to TRBJ2-1; the D gene is possibly TRBD2, with 5 bases matching. Sample: cultured CD8+ T cells from PBMCs, taken from culture after CMV antigen stimulation. The CDR3 corresponds to CASSIIRGVPYNEQFF. The DNA sequence is TGTGCCAGCAGTATAATCCGGGGAGTTCCCTACAATGAGCAGTTCTTC.